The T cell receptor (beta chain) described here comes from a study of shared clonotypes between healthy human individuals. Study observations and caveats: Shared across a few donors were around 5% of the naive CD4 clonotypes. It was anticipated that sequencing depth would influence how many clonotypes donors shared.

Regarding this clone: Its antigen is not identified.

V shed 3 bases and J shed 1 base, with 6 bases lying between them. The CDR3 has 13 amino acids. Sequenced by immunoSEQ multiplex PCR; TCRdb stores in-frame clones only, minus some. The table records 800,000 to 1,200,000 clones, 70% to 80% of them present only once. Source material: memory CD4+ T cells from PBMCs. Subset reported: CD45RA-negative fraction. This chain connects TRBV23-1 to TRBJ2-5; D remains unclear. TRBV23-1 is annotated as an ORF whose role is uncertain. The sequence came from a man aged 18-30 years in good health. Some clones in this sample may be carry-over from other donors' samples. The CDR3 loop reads CASSHHSQETQYF. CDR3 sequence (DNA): TGCGCCAGCAGTCATCACAGCCAAGAGACCCAGTACTTC.